These T cell receptor beta chains were read from a single sample in a study of blood T cell repertoires in COVID-19. Clones were sequenced by immunoSEQ multiplex PCR, and TCRdb holds only the in-frame ones, with some missing. The sample yields around 230,000 clones, about 87% seen once. Sequenced sample: PBMCs or T cells enriched from blood (not recorded which). These receptors originate from a woman in her twenties or thirties who had recovered from COVID-19. The CDR3 runs from the conserved cysteine through the conserved F or W. The D gene is left open where the match is weak. Size is omitted from some rows. Given values are once, few, many or a class for expanded clones.

v_gene	abundance	d_gene	j_gene	CDR3nt	CDR3aa
TRBV12-3/TRBV12-4	NA	NA	TRBJ1-1	TGTGCCAGCAGCGCAGGGGTTACTGAAGCTTTCTTT	CASSAGVTEAFF
TRBV6-1	NA	TRBD1	TRBJ1-2	TGTGCCAGCAGTGAAACGGGACAGGCCCTCTATGGCTACACCTTC	CASSETGQALYGYTF
TRBV6-4	once	NA	TRBJ1-1	TGTGCCAGCAGTCTGAGCGTGGACACTGAAGCTTTCTTT	CASSLSVDTEAFF
TRBV3-1/TRBV3-2	NA	NA	TRBJ1-1	TGTGCCAGCAGCCAACCCGACGGGGACACTGAAGCTTTCTTT	CASSQPDGDTEAFF
TRBV4-3	NA	NA	TRBJ1-4	TGCGCCAGCAGCCAAGATCCTTTACTTTCGGGTGAAAAACTGTTTTTT	CASSQDPLLSGEKLFF
TRBV2	NA	NA	TRBJ1-1	TGTGCCGGAGTGGGGGGGCGTCCCACTGAAGCTTTCTTT	CAGVGGRPTEAFF
TRBV4-1	NA	NA	TRBJ1-6	TGCGCCAGCAGCCTCCAGCCGGGGGGGGATAATTCACCCCTCCACTTT	CASSLQPGGDNSPLHF
TRBV11-2	few	TRBD2	TRBJ2-2	TGTGCCAGCAGCTTATACTCGCGGGGGGGCACCGGGGAGCTGTTTTTT	CASSLYSRGGTGELFF
TRBV5-1	NA	NA	TRBJ2-3	TGCGCCAGCAGTCGACAGACTAGCACAGATACGCAGTATTTT	CASSRQTSTDTQYF
TRBV12-3/TRBV12-4	NA	TRBD2	TRBJ2-7	TGTGCCAGCAACACAGCGGGAATCGGGCAGTACTTC	CASNTAGIGQYF
TRBV3-1/TRBV3-2	NA	TRBD2	TRBJ2-1	TGTGCCAGCAGCCGACCCACCGGGACTATCTACAATGAGCAGTTCTTC	CASSRPTGTIYNEQFF
TRBV5-1	NA	TRBD2	TRBJ2-2	TGCGCCAGCAGCTTTCTGACTAGCGGGGACCATCCGAACACCGGGGAGCTGTTTTTT	CASSFLTSGDHPNTGELFF
TRBV6-1	NA	NA	TRBJ2-7	TGTGCCAGCAGTGAACCTCTGGGGGCACACTCCTACGAGCAGTACTTC	CASSEPLGAHSYEQYF
TRBV4-3	NA	NA	TRBJ1-3	TGCGCCAGCAGCCAATCCCCCCCCAGACAGGTTCTATTAGGAAACACCATATATTTT	CASSQSPPRQVLLGNTIYF
TRBV28	NA	NA	TRBJ1-2	TGTGCCAGCAGTTTACCAGGGAAAGGCTACACCTTC	CASSLPGKGYTF
TRBV4-3	NA	NA	TRBJ2-2	TGCGCCAGCAGCCATCCCTCCTTAGGGGGTACCGGGGAGCTGTTTTTT	CASSHPSLGGTGELFF
TRBV7-9	NA	TRBD1	TRBJ1-1	TGTGCCAGCAGCCATACCTACCGGGACAGGGTGGTGAAAACTGAAGCTTTCTTT	CASSHTYRDRVVKTEAFF
TRBV7-2	few	NA	TRBJ1-6	TGTGCCAGCAGCTTAGCGGGCCCACCCAATTCACCCCTCCACTTT	CASSLAGPPNSPLHF
TRBV5-1	NA	NA	TRBJ1-2	TGCGCCAGCAGCTGGGACACCTCCTATGGCTACACCTTC	CASSWDTSYGYTF
TRBV4-2	NA	TRBD1	TRBJ1-1	TGTGCCAGCAGCCAAGGACAGGGAAGTGAAGCTTTCTTT	CASSQGQGSEAFF
TRBV9	few	TRBD2	TRBJ2-5	TGTGCCAGCAGCGTTACGGGACTAGCGGAAGAGACCCAGTACTTC	CASSVTGLAEETQYF
TRBV7-2	NA	TRBD1	TRBJ1-2	TGTGCCAGCAGCAGCTCCGGGACAGCCTACTATGGCTACACCTTC	CASSSSGTAYYGYTF
TRBV3-1/TRBV3-2	NA	TRBD1	TRBJ1-4	TGTGCCAGCACCCCAGGACCGGACAGGGGGCTTGAAAAACTGTTTTTT	CASTPGPDRGLEKLFF
TRBV4-2	NA	TRBD2	TRBJ2-2	TGTGCCAGCAGCCAAGATTCGGCTCTAGCGGGACGGAGTCACGGGGAGCTGTTTTTT	CASSQDSALAGRSHGELFF
TRBV19	NA	NA	TRBJ2-1	TGTGCCAGTAAATATTCGAGCTCCTACAATGAGCAGTTCTTC	CASKYSSSYNEQFF
TRBV9	NA	TRBD1	TRBJ2-1	TGTGCCAGCAGCGTATCAGGGGGTGTCGTCAATGAGCAGTTCTTC	CASSVSGGVVNEQFF